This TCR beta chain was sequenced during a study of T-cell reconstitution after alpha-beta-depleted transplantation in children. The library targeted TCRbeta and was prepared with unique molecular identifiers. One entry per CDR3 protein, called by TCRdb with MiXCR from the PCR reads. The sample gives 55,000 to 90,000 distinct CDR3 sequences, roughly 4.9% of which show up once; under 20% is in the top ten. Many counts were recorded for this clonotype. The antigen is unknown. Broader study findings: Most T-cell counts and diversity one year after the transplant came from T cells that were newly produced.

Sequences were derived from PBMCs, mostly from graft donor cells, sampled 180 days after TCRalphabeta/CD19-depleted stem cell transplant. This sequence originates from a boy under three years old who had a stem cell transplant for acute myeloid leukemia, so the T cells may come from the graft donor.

The CDR3: CSVGAGGYYNEQFF. The CDR3 DNA follows: TGCAGTGTTGGGGCGGGGGGCTACTACAATGAGCAGTTCTTC. The chain links TRBV20-1 to TRBJ2-1; TRBD2 aligns across 8 bases. The germline gives CDR1 DFQATT, CDR2 SNEGSKA (reference sequence). CDR3 size: 14 residues. Trimming at V came to 7 bases and at J to 3 bases, leaving 8 bases not matched to a gene.